These 14 T cell receptor beta chains share one sample of origin, sequenced in a study of monozygotic twins with cystic fibrosis. Assay used: immunoSEQ multiplex PCR; TCRdb lists only in-frame clones, some missing. The profile shows 30,000 to 40,000 clones, under 95% of them singletons. The sequencing input was blood. These receptors came from a boy younger than 10 with cystic fibrosis.

This clone was found once. As DNA, the CDR3 is TGTGCCAGCAGCGTAGACACAGGGTTTCAGCAGTACTTC. Its protein is CASSVDTGFQQYF. The V call is TRBV9, the J call TRBJ2-7, with D possibly TRBD1 on 6 matching bases. CDR3 length equals 13 residues. The V end was cut by 0 bases, the J end by 8 bases, with 12 bases between. Germline CDR1 reads SGDLS; CDR2 reads YYNGEE.

The chain couples TRBV9 to TRBJ2-1; D is perhaps TRBD1 (7 bases). The CDR3 extends over 17 amino acids. V shed 3 bases and J shed 7 bases, with 23 bases lying between them. CDR1 and CDR2 (germline): SGDLS, YYNGEE. The CDR3 nucleotides read TGTGCCAGCAGCGCACACAGGGGAGGTGGGGGTAGGAATGAGCAGTTCTTC. Amino acid sequence: CASSAHRGGGGRNEQFF.

The rearrangement uses TRBV5-1 and TRBJ2-3; TRBD2 matches at 13 bases. The germline gives CDR1 SGHRS, CDR2 YFSETQ. The V segment lost 3 bases and the J segment 3 bases; nucleotides outside the gene matches: 1. This CDR3 has 15 residues. The CDR3: CASSSLAGGTDTQYF. The CDR3 DNA reads TGCGCCAGCAGCTCACTAGCGGGGGGGACAGATACGCAGTATTTT.

V gene TRBV10-1 combines with J gene TRBJ1-5; the D is unclear. Trimming left V 4 bases short and J 7 bases short, with 5 bases between. The CDR3 is made up of 11 amino acids. Germline CDR1 and CDR2: WNHNN and SYGVQD (reference sequence). Written as DNA, the CDR3 is TGCGCCAGCAGTGGTGGGCAGCCCCAGCATTTT. It yields the protein CASSGGQPQHF.

Points on this clone: The same CDR3 also results from other DNA sequences found in this sample. The chain employs TRBV7-9 and TRBJ2-7, with D maybe TRBD1 (5 bases). The germline CDR1 and CDR2 sequences are SEHNR and FQNEAQ (reference sequence). V was pared by 1 base and J by 5 bases, with 9 bases between. There are 13 residues in the CDR3. The CDR3 nucleotides read TGTGCCAGCAGCTTAGTAGGCAGGGACGAGCAGTACTTC. It yields the protein CASSLVGRDEQYF.

This clone was observed once. This chain connects TRBV21-1 to TRBJ1-5; the table's D call, TRBD1, has no DNA check behind it. TRBV21-1 is a listed pseudogene. The CDR3 has 16 residues. The CDR3 DNA sequence: TGTGCCAGCAGCTCCCGGGACAGGGGGCTGGGGCAGCCCCAGCATTTT. As protein: CASSSRDRGLGQPQHF.

The chain has TRBV4-3 and TRBJ1-6; 10 nucleotides align to TRBD1. Germline assignment: CDR1 LGHNA and CDR2 YSLEER. The CDR3 is 17 amino acids. After removal of 4 bases from V and 7 bases from J, the junction contained 10 bases not matched to a gene. The CDR3 DNA follows: TGCGCCAGCAGCCCGTTACCAGGGGGACAGGGGAATTCACCCCTCCACTTT. The encoded protein is CASSPLPGGQGNSPLHF.

This chain joins TRBV29-1 and TRBJ2-5, with a possible D match to TRBD2 (7 bases). The CDR3 runs 13 residues. Deletions cut 8 bases from V and 11 bases from J, with 24 bases between. The V gene's germline CDR1 is SQVTM and CDR2 ANQGSEA. Written as DNA, the CDR3 is TGCAGCCCCATGCTTGTGAGGGGGGGTGAGCAGTACTTC. Protein: CSPMLVRGGEQYF.

This clone was picked up a small number of times. The chain couples TRBV21-1 to TRBJ1-2; TRBD1 is taken as the D call from the table, unchecked against the DNA. TRBV21-1 is an annotated pseudogene. The CDR3 consists of 16 residues. Here the CDR3 DNA reads TGTGCCAGCAGCAGAACAGGGTTTGGGGTTAACTATGGCTACACCTTC. Translating it yields CASSRTGFGVNYGYTF.

V gene TRBV4-3 combines with J gene TRBJ1-1, with TRBD1 matching 12 bases. Germline V gene lookup returns CDR1 LGHNA and CDR2 YSLEER. J was trimmed by 12 bases and V by 0 bases; bases with no gene match: 11. The CDR3 consists of 16 residues. CDR3 nucleotide sequence: TGCGCCAGCAGCCAAGATCCCCGGGGACAGGGGGCGATTACTTTCTTT. This translates into CASSQDPRGQGAITFF.

This clone was detected a few times. The chain couples TRBV6-4 to TRBJ1-1, with unresolved D. Germline CDR1 and CDR2: MRHNA and SNTAGT. V was cut by 3 bases and J by 2 bases, with 7 bases left in between. This CDR3 is 13 amino acids long. CDR3: CASSETDNTEAFF. Here the CDR3 DNA reads TGTGCCAGCAGTGAGACCGACAACACTGAAGCTTTCTTT.

J is TRBJ2-7 and V is TRBV6-5, with D possibly matching TRBD1 (5 bases). Trimming pared 0 bases from V and 2 bases from J, leaving 8 bases between. Germline CDR1 reads MNHEY; CDR2 reads SVGAGI. The CDR3 is made up of 14 amino acids. The CDR3 DNA reads TGTGCCAGCAGTTACTCCCCAGGGACCTACGAGCAGTACTTC. Its protein product is CASSYSPGTYEQYF.

The chain employs TRBV5-6 and TRBJ1-3; tentative D call: TRBD1 (6 bases). Germline CDR1 SGHDT, CDR2 YYEEEE. V was pared by 4 bases and J by 0 bases, with 11 bases between. This CDR3 is built from 15 residues. This CDR3 reads CASSTDRHSGNTIYF. Written as DNA, the CDR3 is TGTGCCAGCAGCACAGACAGGCACTCTGGAAACACCATATATTTT.

The chain couples TRBV5-1 to TRBJ1-3, with D unresolved. From germline, CDR1 is SGHRS and CDR2 YFSETQ. V gave up 0 bases and J gave up 0 bases, with 10 bases separating them. The CDR3 consists of 16 residues. The DNA of the CDR3 is TGCGCCAGCAGCTTGGCTGGCGGTCGCTCTGGAAACACCATATATTTT. This translates into CASSLAGGRSGNTIYF.